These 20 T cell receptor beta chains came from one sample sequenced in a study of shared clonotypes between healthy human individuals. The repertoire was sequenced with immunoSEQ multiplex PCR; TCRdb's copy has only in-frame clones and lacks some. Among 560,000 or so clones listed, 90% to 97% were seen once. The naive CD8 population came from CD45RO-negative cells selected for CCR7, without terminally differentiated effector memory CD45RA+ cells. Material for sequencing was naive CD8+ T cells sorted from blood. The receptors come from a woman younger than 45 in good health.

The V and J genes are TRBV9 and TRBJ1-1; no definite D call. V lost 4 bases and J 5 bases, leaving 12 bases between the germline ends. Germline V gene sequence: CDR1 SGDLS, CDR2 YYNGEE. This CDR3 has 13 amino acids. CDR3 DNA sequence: TGTGCCAGCAGCCCACGGTTGGGAACTGAAGCTTTCTTT. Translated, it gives CASSPRLGTEAFF.

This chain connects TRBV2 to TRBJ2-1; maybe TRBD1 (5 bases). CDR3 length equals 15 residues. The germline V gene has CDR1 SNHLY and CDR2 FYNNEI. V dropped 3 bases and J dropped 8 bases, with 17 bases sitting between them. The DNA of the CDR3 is TGTGCCAGCAGTGAGTCAGGGCTCCCCGGCGATGAGCAGTTCTTC. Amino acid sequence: CASSESGLPGDEQFF.

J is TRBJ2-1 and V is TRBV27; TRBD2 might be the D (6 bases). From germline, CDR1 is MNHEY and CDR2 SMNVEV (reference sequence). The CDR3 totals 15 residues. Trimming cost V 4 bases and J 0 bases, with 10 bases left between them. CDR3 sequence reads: CASSSREPSYNEQFF. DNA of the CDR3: TGTGCCAGCAGTTCCCGGGAGCCCTCCTACAATGAGCAGTTCTTC.

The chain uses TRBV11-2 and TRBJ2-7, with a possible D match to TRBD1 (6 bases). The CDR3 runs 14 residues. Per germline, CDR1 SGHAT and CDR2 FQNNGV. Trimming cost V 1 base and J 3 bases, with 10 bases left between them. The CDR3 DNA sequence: TGTGCCAGCAGCTTAGCAGGGGCCAACTACGAGCAGTACTTC. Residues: CASSLAGANYEQYF.

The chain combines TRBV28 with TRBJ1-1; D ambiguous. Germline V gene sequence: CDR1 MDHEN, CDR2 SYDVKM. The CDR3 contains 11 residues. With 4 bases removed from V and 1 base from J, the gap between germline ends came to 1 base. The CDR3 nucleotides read TGTGCCAGCAGTTGGAACACTGAAGCTTTCTTT. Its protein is CASSWNTEAFF.

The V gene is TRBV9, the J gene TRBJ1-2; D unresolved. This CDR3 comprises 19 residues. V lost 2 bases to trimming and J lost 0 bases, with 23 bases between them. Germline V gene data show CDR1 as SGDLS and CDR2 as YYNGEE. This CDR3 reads CASSVHAPKAETSNYGYTF. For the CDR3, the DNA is TGTGCCAGCAGCGTTCACGCCCCTAAGGCGGAGACTTCTAACTATGGCTACACCTTC.

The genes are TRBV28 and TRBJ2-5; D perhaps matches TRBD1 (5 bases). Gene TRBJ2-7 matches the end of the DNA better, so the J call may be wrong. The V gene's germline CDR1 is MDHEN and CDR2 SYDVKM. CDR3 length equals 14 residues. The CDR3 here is CASSLLGQGYEQYF. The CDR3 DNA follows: TGTGCCAGCAGTTTATTAGGGCAGGGCTACGAGCAGTACTTC.

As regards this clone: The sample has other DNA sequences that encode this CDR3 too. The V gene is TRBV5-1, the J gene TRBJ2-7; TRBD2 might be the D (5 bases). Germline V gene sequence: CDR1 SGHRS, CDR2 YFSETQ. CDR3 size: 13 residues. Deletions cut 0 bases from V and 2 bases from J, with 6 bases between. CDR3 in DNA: TGCGCCAGCAGCTTGGACGGGACCTACGAGCAGTACTTC. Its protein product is CASSLDGTYEQYF.

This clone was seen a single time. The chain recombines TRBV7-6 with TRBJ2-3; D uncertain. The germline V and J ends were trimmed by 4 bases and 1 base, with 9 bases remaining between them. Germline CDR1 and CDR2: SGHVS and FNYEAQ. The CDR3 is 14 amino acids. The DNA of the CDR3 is TGTGCCAGCAGCTCGGGCGGTGGCACAGATACGCAGTATTTT. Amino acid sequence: CASSSGGGTDTQYF.

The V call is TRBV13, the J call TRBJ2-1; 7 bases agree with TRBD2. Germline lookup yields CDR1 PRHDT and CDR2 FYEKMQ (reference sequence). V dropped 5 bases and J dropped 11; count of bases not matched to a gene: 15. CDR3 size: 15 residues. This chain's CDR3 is CASSTTSDAKRQQFF. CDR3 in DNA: TGTGCCAGCAGCACAACTAGCGACGCGAAACGACAGCAGTTCTTC. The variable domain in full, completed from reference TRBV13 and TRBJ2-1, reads AAGVIQSPRHLIKEKRETATLKCYPIPRHDTVYWYQQGPGQDPQFLISFYEKMQSDKGSIPDRFSAQQFSDYHSELNMSSLELGDSALYFCASSTTSDAKRQQFFGPGTRLTVL.

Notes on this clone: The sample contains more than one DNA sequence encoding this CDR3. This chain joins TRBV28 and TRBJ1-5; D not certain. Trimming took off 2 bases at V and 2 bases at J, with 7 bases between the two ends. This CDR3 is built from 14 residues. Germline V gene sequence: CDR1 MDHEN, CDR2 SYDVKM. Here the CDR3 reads CASSLRVGNQPQHF. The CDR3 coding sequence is TGTGCCAGCAGTTTACGGGTTGGCAATCAGCCCCAGCATTTT.

The CDR3 DNA reads TGTGCCAGCAGCGGGACAGGGAGCTCCTACAATGAGCAGTTCTTC. This sequence encodes CASSGTGSSYNEQFF. The J gene is TRBJ2-1, the V gene TRBV9; 8 bases line up with TRBD1. This CDR3 has 15 residues. CDR1 SGDLS and CDR2 YYNGEE come from the germline V gene. J gave up 0 bases and V 3 bases, and 2 bases lay outside the gene matches. The complete variable domain, with remaining parts taken from reference TRBV9 and TRBJ2-1, reads DSGVTQTPKHLITATGQRVTLRCSPRSGDLSVYWYQQSLDQGLQFLIQYYNGEERAKGNILERFSAQQFPDLHSELNLSSLELGDSALYFCASSGTGSSYNEQFFGPGTRLTVL.

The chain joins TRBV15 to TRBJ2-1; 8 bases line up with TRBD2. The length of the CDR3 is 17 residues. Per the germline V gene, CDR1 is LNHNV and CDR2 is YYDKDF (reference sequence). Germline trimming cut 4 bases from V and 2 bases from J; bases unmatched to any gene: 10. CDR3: CATSIVGLAGTYNEQFF. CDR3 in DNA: TGTGCCACCAGCATAGTGGGGCTAGCGGGTACCTACAATGAGCAGTTCTTC.

Written as DNA, the CDR3 is TGCGCCAGCAGTGGGGGACTAGCGGGAGTCTCTTGGGAGCAGTTCTTC. Protein sequence: CASSGGLAGVSWEQFF. This chain uses TRBV10-2 with TRBJ2-1; 14 bases are a match to TRBD2. The CDR3 is made up of 16 amino acids. Germline CDR1 reads WSHSY; CDR2 reads SAAADI. J lost 10 bases, V lost 4 bases, and 9 bases had no gene match.

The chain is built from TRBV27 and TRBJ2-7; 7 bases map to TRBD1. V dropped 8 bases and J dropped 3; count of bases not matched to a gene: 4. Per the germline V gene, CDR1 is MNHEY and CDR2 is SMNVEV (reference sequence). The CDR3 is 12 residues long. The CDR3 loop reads CASAPGGYEQYF. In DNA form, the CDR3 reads TGTGCCAGCGCCCCAGGGGGCTACGAGCAGTACTTC.

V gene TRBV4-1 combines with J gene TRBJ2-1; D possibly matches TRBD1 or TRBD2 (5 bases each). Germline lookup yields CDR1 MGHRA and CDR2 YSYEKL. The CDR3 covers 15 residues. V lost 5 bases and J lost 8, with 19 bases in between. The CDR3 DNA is TGCGCCAGCAGCGGCCGGGAAAGGGGCAATCATGAGCAGTTCTTC. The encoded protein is CASSGRERGNHEQFF.

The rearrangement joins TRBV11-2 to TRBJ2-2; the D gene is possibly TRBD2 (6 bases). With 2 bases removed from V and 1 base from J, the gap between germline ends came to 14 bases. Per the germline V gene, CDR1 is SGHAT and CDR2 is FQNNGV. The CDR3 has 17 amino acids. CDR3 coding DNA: TGTGCCAGCAGCTTATATCAGAGGCGGGAGAACACCGGGGAGCTGTTTTTT. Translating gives CASSLYQRRENTGELFF.

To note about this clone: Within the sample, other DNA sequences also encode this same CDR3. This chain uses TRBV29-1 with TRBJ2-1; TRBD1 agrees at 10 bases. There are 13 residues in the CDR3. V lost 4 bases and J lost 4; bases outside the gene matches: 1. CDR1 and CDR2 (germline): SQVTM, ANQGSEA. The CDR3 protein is CSVGQGAYNEQFF. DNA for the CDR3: TGCAGCGTTGGACAGGGGGCTTACAATGAGCAGTTCTTC.

CDR3 DNA sequence: TGTGCCAGCAGCTTTTGGGACAGAGCCTACGAGCAGTACTTC. Amino acid sequence: CASSFWDRAYEQYF. The chain uses TRBV5-4 and TRBJ2-7; 7 bases are a match to TRBD1. Germline loops: CDR1 SGHNT, CDR2 YYREEE (reference sequence). V trimming: 2 bases; J trimming: 2 bases; junction bases outside the gene matches: 4. The length of the CDR3 is 14 residues.

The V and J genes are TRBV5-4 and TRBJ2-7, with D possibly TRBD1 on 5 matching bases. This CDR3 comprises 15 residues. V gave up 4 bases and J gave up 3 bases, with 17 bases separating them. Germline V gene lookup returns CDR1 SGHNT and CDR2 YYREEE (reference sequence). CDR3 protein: CASSARTRQSYEQYF. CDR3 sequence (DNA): TGTGCCAGCAGCGCCCGGACACGGCAGAGCTACGAGCAGTACTTC.